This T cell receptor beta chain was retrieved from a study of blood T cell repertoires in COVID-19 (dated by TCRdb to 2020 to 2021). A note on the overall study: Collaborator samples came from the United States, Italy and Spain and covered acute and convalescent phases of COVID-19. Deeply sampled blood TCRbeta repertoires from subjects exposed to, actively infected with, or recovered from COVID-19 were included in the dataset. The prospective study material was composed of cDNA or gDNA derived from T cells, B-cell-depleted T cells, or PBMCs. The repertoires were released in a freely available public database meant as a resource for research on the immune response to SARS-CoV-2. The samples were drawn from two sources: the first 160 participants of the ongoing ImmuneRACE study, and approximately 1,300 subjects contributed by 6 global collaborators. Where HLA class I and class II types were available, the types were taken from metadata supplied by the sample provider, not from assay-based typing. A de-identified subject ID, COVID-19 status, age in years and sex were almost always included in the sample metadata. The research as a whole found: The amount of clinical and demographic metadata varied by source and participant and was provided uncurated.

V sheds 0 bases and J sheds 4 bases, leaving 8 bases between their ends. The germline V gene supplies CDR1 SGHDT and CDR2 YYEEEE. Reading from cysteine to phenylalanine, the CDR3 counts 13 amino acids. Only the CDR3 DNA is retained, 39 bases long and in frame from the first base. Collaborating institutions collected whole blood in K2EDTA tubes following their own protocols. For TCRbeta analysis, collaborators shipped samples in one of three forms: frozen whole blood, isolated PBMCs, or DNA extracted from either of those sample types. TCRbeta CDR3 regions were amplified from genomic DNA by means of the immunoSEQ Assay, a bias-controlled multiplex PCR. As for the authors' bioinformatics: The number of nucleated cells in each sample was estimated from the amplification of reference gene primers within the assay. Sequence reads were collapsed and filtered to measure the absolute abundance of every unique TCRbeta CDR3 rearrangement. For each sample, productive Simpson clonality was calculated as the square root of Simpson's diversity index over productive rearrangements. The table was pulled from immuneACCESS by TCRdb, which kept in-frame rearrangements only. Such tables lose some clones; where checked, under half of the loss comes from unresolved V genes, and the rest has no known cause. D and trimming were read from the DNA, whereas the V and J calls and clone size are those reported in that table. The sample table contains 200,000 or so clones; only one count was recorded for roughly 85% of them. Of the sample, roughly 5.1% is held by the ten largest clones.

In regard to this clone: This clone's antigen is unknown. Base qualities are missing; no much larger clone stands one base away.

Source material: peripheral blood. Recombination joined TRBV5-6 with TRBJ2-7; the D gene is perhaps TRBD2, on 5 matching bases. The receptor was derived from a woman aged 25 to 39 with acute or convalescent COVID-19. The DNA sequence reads TGTGCCAGCAGCTTGGGCCCGGGATACGAGCAGTACTTC. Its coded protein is CASSLGPGYEQYF. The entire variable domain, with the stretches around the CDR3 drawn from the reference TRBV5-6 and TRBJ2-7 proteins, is DAGVTQSPTHLIKTRGQQVTLRCSPKSGHDTVSWYQQALGQGPQFIFQYYEEEERQRGNFPDRFSGHQFPNYSSELNVNALLLGDSALYLCASSLGPGYEQYFGPGTRLTVT.